A selection of T cell receptor beta chains follows, all from one sample in a study of blood T cell repertoires in COVID-19. Here immunoSEQ multiplex PCR was the method, and the copy in TCRdb shows in-frame clones only, minus some. The sample holds 250,000 to 300,000 clones, 86% seen once. The sequencing sample was made of PBMCs or T cells enriched from blood (not recorded which). These receptors were collected from a man aged 18 to 30 who had recovered from COVID-19. Both conserved end residues are part of each CDR3. Each record gives: CDR3 protein, CDR3 DNA, J gene, clone size, V gene, D gene. D genes are given only for firm matches. Expanded clones are given a class, and other clones once, few, many or no size at all.

CDR3aa: CASSQLASTRRDTQYF
CDR3nt: TGTGCCAGCAGCCAACTAGCCAGTACTAGGCGAGATACGCAGTATTTT
j_gene: TRBJ2-3
abundance: NA
v_gene: TRBV3-1/TRBV3-2
d_gene: NA

CDR3aa: CAIAPGQGAREQFF
CDR3nt: TGTGCCATCGCACCGGGACAGGGGGCTCGGGAGCAGTTCTTC
j_gene: TRBJ2-1
abundance: NA
v_gene: TRBV28
d_gene: TRBD1

CDR3aa: CASSPRPGQGAFSYGYTF
CDR3nt: TGTGCCAGCAGCCCTCGCCCGGGACAGGGGGCGTTTAGCTATGGCTACACCTTC
j_gene: TRBJ1-2
abundance: NA
v_gene: TRBV6-2/TRBV6-3
d_gene: TRBD1

CDR3aa: CASSLDPLRAQHF
CDR3nt: TGTGCCAGCAGCTTAGATCCCCTCAGGGCCCAGCATTTT
j_gene: TRBJ1-5
abundance: NA
v_gene: TRBV11-2
d_gene: NA

CDR3aa: CASSTRTGFMNTEAFF
CDR3nt: TGTGCCAGCAGCACGAGGACAGGGTTCATGAACACTGAAGCTTTCTTT
j_gene: TRBJ1-1
abundance: NA
v_gene: TRBV11-3
d_gene: TRBD1

CDR3aa: CASSPADGNLNQPQHF
CDR3nt: TGTGCCAGCAGTCCCGCGGACGGGAATCTCAATCAGCCCCAGCATTTT
j_gene: TRBJ1-5
abundance: once
v_gene: TRBV27
d_gene: NA

CDR3aa: CASSMILGDSNEKLFF
CDR3nt: TGTGCCAGTAGTATGATTCTCGGGGACTCCAATGAAAAACTGTTTTTT
j_gene: TRBJ1-4
abundance: once
v_gene: TRBV19
d_gene: NA

CDR3aa: CASSLSGVAEQYF
CDR3nt: TGCGCCAGCAGCTTGTCCGGGGTGGCCGAGCAGTACTTC
j_gene: TRBJ2-7
abundance: NA
v_gene: TRBV5-1
d_gene: NA

CDR3aa: CASSSGQGRQPQHF
CDR3nt: TGTGCCAGCAGCTCGGGACAGGGTAGGCAGCCCCAGCATTTT
j_gene: TRBJ1-5
abundance: few
v_gene: TRBV7-8
d_gene: TRBD1

CDR3aa: CASSLVAGNEQFF
CDR3nt: TGTGCCAGCAGCTTAGTCGCAGGGAATGAGCAGTTCTTC
j_gene: TRBJ2-1
abundance: once
v_gene: TRBV11-3
d_gene: NA